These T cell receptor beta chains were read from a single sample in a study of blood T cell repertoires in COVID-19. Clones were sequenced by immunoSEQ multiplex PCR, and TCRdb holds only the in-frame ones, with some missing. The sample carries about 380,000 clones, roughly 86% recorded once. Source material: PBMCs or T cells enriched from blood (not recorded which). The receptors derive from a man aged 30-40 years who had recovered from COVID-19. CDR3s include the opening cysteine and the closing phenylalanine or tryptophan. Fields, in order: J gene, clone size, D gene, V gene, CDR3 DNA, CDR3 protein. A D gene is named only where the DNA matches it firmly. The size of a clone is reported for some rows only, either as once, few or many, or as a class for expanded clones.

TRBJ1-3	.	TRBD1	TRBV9	TGTGCCAGCAGCGTAGTGACAGGGAGGTCTTCTCGGCAAAACACCATATATTTT	CASSVVTGRSSRQNTIYF
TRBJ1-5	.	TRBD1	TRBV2	TGTGCCAGCAGGCCAGGGACAGGGGGGGAGCCCCAGCATTTT	CASRPGTGGEPQHF
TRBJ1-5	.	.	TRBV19	TGTGCCAGTAGTATAAAGGGACAAATTATGAGCAATCAGCCCCAGCATTTT	CASSIKGQIMSNQPQHF
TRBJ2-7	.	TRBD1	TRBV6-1	TGTGCCAGCAGTGAACCGACAGGGGGTATTGCCTACGAGCAGTACTTC	CASSEPTGGIAYEQYF
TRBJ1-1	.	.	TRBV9	TGTGCCAGCAGCGTAGGTGGTGCAGGGAACACTGAAGCTTTCTTT	CASSVGGAGNTEAFF
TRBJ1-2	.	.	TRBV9	TGTGCCAGCAGCATGTCGGGGAGCCTTCCGGAGCGTGGCTACACCTTC	CASSMSGSLPERGYTF
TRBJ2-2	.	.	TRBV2	TGTGCCAGCAGTGAAGTCCAGGCCGGGGAGCTGTTTTTT	CASSEVQAGELFF
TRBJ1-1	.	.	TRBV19	TGTGCCAGTAGCCCTCGGAGGGACGGCACTGAAGCTTTCTTT	CASSPRRDGTEAFF
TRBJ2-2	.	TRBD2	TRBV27	TGTGCCAGCTCTAGGGTAGCGGGAGGAACCGGGGAGCTGTTTTTT	CASSRVAGGTGELFF
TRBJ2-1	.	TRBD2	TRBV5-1	TGCGCCAGCAGCTTGGTTAGCGGGGGGTCTCTTTACAATGAGCAGTTCTTC	CASSLVSGGSLYNEQFF
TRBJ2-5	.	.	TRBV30	TGTGCTTACTCGGCGGGGTTGGAGGGTCGGGAGACCCAGTACTTC	CAYSAGLEGRETQYF
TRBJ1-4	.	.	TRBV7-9	TGTGCCAGCAGCTTTGGAGGTTCTGAAAAACTGTTTTTT	CASSFGGSEKLFF
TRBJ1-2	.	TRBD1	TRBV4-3	TGCGCCAGCAGCCAATCGATTCGGGACAGGGGTAAAGGCTACACCTTC	CASSQSIRDRGKGYTF
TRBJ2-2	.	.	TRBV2	TGTGCCACTCTAAAGTTAAGCCGGTTGAACACCGGGGAGCTGTTTTTT	CATLKLSRLNTGELFF
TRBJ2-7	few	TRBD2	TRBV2	TGTGCCATAGACGGGACTAGCGGAAACTACGAGCAGTACTTC	CAIDGTSGNYEQYF
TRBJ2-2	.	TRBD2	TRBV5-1	TGCGCCAGCAGCCTCTCGGCGGGGGGTAACACCGGGGAGCTGTTTTTT	CASSLSAGGNTGELFF
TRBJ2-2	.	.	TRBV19	TGTGCCAGTAGTAGAAGGACACGGGACACCGGGGAGCTGTTTTTT	CASSRRTRDTGELFF
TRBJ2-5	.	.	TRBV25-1	TGTGCCAGCACCAGCTCCGGAGGGACGTCAGAGACCCAGTACTTC	CASTSSGGTSETQYF
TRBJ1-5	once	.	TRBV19	TGTGCCAGTAGTCTAGGGAGGGGTAATCAGCCCCAGCATTTT	CASSLGRGNQPQHF
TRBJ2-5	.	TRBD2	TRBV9	TGTGCCAGCAGCGTCCGACCGACTAGCGGAGAGACCCAGTACTTC	CASSVRPTSGETQYF
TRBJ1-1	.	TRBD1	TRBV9	TGTGCCAGCAGCGAGGGGGACAGGGCCACTGAAGCTTTCTTT	CASSEGDRATEAFF